This TCR beta chain was captured in a study of cytomegalovirus exposure and HLA in healthy donors. Remarks on this clone: Its antigen remains unidentified.

Overall study results and limits: A later analysis revealed that TCR association rates differed between HLA loci, peaking at DRB1 and bottoming out at HLA-C. CMV antigen specificity was confirmed in vitro for three CMV-associated chains.

As for the donors, each was a healthy bone marrow donor. PCR amplification relied on 60 Vbeta primers (plus 13 Jbeta primers). Only in-frame clones appear in the TCRdb table, and some are missing; sequencing was by immunoSEQ multiplex PCR. This sample carries about 120,000 clones, 81% of them seen once, and the ten largest clones take 3% to 4%. The CDR3 spans 17 residues. V was cut by 5 bases and J by 3 bases, with 22 bases left in between. Germline CDR1 and CDR2: LNHNV and YYDKDF (reference sequence). The sample consisted of PBMCs. The TCR was taken from a young man in good health and CMV-seropositive. The chain uses TRBV15 and TRBJ1-1; D is uncertain. The CDR3 sequence is CATSEPQAISVYTEAFF. The CDR3 DNA reads as TGTGCCACCAGCGAACCCCAGGCCATTTCAGTATACACTGAAGCTTTCTTT. Supplemented by reference TRBV15 and TRBJ1-1, the full variable domain reads DAMVIQNPRYQVTQFGKPVTLSCSQTLNHNVMYWYQQKSSQAPKLLFHYYDKDFNNEADTPDNFQSRRPNTSFCFLDIRSPGLGDTAMYLCATSEPQAISVYTEAFFGQGTRLTVV.